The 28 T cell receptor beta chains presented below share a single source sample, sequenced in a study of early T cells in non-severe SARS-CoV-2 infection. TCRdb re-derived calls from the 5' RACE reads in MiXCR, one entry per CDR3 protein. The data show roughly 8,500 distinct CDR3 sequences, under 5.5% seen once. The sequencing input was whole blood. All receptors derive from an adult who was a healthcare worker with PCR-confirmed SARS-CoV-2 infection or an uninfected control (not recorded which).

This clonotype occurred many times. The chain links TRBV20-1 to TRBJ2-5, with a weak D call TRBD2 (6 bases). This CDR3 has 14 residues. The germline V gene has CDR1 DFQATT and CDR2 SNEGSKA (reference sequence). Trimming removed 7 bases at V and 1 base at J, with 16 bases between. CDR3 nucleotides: TGCAGTGTCCAAGCCGGGGGATCCCAAGAGACCCAGTACTTC. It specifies CSVQAGGSQETQYF.

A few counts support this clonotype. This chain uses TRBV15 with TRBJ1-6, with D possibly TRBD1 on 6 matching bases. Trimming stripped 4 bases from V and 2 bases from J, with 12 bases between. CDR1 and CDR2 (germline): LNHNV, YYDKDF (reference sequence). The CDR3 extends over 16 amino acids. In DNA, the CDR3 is TGTGCCACCAGCATCGGGGGGGCAACCTATAATTCACCCCTCCACTTT. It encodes CATSIGGATYNSPLHF. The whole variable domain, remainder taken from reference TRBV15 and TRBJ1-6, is DAMVIQNPRYQVTQFGKPVTLSCSQTLNHNVMYWYQQKSSQAPKLLFHYYDKDFNNEADTPDNFQSRRPNTSFCFLDIRSPGLGDTAMYLCATSIGGATYNSPLHFGNGTRLTVT.

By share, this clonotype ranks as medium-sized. The CDR3 reads CASSQIGGPQETQYF. The CDR3 coding sequence is TGTGCCAGCAGTCAAATTGGGGGGCCACAAGAGACCCAGTACTTC. This rearrangement joins TRBV12-3 or TRBV12-4 to TRBJ2-5; the D call may be TRBD1 or TRBD2 (6 bases each). The CDR3 totals 15 residues. Between the trimmed V and J ends, which lost 5 bases and 2 bases, there was a span of 15 bases.

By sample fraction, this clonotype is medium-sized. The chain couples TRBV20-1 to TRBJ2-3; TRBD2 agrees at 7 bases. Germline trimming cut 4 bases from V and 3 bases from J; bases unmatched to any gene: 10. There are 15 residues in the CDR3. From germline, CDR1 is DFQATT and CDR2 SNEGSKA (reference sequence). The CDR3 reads CSAKVAGWGTDTQYF. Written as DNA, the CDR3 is TGCAGTGCTAAAGTAGCGGGTTGGGGAACAGATACGCAGTATTTT.

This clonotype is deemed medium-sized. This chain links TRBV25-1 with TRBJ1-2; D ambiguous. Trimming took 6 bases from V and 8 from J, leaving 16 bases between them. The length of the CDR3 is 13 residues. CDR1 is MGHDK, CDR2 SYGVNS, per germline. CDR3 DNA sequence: TGTGCCAGCAGGGAAGACTCAAACCGGGGCTACACCTTC. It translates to CASREDSNRGYTF.

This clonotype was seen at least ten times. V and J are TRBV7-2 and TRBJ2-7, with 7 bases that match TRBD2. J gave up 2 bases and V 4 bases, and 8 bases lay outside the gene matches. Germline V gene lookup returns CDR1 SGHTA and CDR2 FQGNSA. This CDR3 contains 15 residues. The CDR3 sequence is CASSYNPGLAYEQYF. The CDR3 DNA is TGTGCCAGCAGCTACAACCCCGGACTAGCCTACGAGCAGTACTTC.

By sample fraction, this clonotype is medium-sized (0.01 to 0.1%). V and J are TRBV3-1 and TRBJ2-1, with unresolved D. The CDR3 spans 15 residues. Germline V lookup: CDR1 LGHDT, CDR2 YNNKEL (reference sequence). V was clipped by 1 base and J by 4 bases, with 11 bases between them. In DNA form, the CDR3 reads TGTGCCAGCAGCCAAGGCATCCCGCGGTACAATGAGCAGTTCTTC. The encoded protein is CASSQGIPRYNEQFF.

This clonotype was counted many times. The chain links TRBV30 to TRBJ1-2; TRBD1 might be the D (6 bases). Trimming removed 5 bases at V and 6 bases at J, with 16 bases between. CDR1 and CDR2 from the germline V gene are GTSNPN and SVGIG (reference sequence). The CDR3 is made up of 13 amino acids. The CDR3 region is CAWDGTTRHGYTF. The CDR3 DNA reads TGTGCCTGGGACGGGACAACACGGCATGGCTACACCTTC.

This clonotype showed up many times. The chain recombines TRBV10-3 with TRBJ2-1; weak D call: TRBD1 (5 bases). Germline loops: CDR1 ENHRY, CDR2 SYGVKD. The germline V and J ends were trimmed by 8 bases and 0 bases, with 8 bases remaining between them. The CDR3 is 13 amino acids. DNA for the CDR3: TGTGCCATCGCGCAGGGCTCCTACAATGAGCAGTTCTTC. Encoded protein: CAIAQGSYNEQFF.

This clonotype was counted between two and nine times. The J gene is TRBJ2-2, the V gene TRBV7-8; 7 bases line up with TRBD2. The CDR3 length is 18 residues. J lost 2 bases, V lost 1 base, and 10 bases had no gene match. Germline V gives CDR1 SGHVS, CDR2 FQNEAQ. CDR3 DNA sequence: TGTGCCAGCAGCTTAGACAGGCTAGGGACTATTAACACCGGGGAGCTGTTTTTT. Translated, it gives CASSLDRLGTINTGELFF.

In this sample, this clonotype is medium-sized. The CDR3 region is CASSGTSQGETQYF. Written as DNA, the CDR3 is TGTGCCAGTAGTGGGACTAGTCAGGGGGAGACCCAGTACTTC. The chain uses TRBV19 and TRBJ2-5; the match to TRBD2 covers 8 bases. Per the germline V gene, CDR1 is LNHDA and CDR2 is SQIVND (reference sequence). The CDR3 contains 14 residues. The V and J ends lost 5 bases and 5 bases, in that order; junction bases with no gene match: 7. Full variable domain (outside the CDR3, taken from reference TRBV19 and TRBJ2-5): DGGITQSPKYLFRKEGQNVTLSCEQNLNHDAMYWYRQDPGQGLRLIYYSQIVNDFQKGDIAEGYSVSREKKESFPLTVTSAQKNPTAFYLCASSGTSQGETQYFGPGTRLLVL.

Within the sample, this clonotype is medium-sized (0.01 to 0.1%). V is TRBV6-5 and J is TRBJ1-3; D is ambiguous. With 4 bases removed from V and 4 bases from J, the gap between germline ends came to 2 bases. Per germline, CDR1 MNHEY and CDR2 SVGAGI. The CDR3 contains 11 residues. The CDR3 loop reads CASSWGNTIYF. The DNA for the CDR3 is TGTGCCAGCAGTTGGGGAAACACCATATATTTT.

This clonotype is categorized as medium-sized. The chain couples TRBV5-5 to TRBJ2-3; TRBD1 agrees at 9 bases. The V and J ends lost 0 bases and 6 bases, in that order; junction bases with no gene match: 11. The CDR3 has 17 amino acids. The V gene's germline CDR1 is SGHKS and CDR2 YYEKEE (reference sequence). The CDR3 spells CASSLDRTGVPSDTQYF. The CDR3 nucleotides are TGTGCCAGCAGCTTGGACCGGACAGGGGTCCCTTCCGATACGCAGTATTTT. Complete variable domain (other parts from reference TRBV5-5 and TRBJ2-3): DAGVTQSPTHLIKTRGQQVTLRCSPISGHKSVSWYQQVLGQGPQFIFQYYEKEERGRGNFPDRFSARQFPNYSSELNVNALLLGDSALYLCASSLDRTGVPSDTQYFGPGTRLTVL.

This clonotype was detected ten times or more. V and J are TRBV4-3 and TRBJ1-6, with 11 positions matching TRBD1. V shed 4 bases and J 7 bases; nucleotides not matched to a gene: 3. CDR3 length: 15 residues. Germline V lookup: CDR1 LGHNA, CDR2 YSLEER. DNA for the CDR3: TGCGCCAGCAGCCCGTGGACAGGGGGCAATTCACCCCTCCACTTT. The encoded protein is CASSPWTGGNSPLHF.

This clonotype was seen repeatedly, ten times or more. CDR3 DNA: TGTGCCAGCAGAAACAGGATTAACACTGAAGCTTTCTTT. It yields the protein CASRNRINTEAFF. The V call is TRBV6-5, the J call TRBJ1-1, with D maybe TRBD1 (5 bases). V gave up 6 bases and J gave up 2 bases, with 10 bases separating them. CDR3 length: 13 residues. CDR1 MNHEY and CDR2 SVGAGI come from the germline V gene.

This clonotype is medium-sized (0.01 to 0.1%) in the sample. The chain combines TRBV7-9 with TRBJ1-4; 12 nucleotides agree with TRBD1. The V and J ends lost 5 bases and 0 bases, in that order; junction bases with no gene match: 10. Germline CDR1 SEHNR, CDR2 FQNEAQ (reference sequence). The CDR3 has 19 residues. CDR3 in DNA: TGTGCCAGCAGCCACCGGGACAGGGGGCAGAGGGCAACTAATGAAAAACTGTTTTTT. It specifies CASSHRDRGQRATNEKLFF.

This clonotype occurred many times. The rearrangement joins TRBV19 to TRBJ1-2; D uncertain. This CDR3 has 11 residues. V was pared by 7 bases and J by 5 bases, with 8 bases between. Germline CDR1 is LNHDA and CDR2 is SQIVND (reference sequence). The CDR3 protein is CASMEGYGYTF. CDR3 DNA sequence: TGTGCCAGTATGGAAGGGTATGGCTACACCTTC.

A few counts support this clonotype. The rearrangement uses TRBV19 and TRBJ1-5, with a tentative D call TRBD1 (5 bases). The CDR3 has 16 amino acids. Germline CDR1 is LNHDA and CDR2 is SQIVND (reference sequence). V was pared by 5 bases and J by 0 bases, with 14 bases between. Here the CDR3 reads CASSWDGSTSNQPQHF. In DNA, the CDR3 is TGTGCCAGTAGTTGGGACGGCAGTACTAGCAATCAGCCCCAGCATTTT.

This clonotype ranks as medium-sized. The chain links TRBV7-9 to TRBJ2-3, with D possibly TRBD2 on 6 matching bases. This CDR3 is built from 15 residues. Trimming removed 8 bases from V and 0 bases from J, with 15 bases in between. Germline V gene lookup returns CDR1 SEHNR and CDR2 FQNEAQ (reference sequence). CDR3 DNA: TGTGCCAGCGAATCGCGCAGCGGGAGCACAGATACGCAGTATTTT. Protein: CASESRSGSTDTQYF. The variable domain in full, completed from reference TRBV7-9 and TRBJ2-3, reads DTGVSQNPRHKITKRGQNVTFRCDPISEHNRLYWYRQTLGQGPEFLTYFQNEAQLEKSRLLSDRFSAERPKGSFSTLEIQRTEQGDSAMYLCASESRSGSTDTQYFGPGTRLTVL.

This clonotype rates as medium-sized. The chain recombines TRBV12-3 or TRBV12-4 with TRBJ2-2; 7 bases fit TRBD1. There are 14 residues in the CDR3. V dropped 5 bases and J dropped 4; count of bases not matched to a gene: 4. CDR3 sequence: CASSRDSTTGELFF. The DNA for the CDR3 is TGTGCCAGCAGTCGGGACAGTACCACCGGGGAGCTGTTTTTT.

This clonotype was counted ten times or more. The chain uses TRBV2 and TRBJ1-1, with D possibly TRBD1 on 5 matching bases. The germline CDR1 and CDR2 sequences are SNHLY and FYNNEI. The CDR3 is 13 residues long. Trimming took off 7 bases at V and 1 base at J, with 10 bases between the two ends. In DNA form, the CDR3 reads TGTGCCAGCATAACAGGACAGAACACTGAAGCTTTCTTT. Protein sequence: CASITGQNTEAFF.

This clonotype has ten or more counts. CDR3 nucleotides: TGTGCCAGTAGTATAACCGGACAGAGTAACTATGGCTACACCTTC. It yields the protein CASSITGQSNYGYTF. J is TRBJ1-2 and V is TRBV19, with D possibly TRBD1 on 6 matching bases. V was cut by 2 bases and J by 1 base, with 11 bases left in between. Germline CDR1 and CDR2: LNHDA and SQIVND (reference sequence). The CDR3 runs 15 residues.

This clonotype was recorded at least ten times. The CDR3 region is CATSGLAGSYNEQFF. The CDR3 DNA follows: TGTGCCACCAGTGGGTTAGCGGGCTCCTACAATGAGCAGTTCTTC. The chain joins TRBV24-1 to TRBJ2-1; 7 bases are shared with TRBD2. This CDR3 contains 15 residues. Germline V gene data show CDR1 as KGHDR and CDR2 as SFDVKD. J gave up 0 bases and V 5 bases, and 3 bases lay outside the gene matches.

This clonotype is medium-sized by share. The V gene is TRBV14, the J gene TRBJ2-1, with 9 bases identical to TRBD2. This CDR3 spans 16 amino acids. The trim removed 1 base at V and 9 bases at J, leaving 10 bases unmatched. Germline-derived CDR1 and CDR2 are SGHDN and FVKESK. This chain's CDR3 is CASSQVVSGRRSEQFF. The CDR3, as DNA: TGTGCCAGCAGCCAAGTGGTCAGCGGGAGGCGCAGTGAGCAGTTCTTC. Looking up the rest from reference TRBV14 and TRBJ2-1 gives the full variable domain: EAGVTQFPSHSVIEKGQTVTLRCDPISGHDNLYWYRRVMGKEIKFLLHFVKESKQDESGMPNNRFLAERTGGTYSTLKVQPAELEDSGVYFCASSQVVSGRRSEQFFGPGTRLTVL.

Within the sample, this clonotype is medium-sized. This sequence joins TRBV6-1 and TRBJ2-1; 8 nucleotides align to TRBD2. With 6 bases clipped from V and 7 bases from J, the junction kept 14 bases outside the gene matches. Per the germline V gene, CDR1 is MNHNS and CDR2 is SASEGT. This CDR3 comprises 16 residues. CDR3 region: CASSRGGGRSENEQFF. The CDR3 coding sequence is TGTGCCAGCAGCCGGGGCGGGGGGCGCTCGGAGAATGAGCAGTTCTTC.

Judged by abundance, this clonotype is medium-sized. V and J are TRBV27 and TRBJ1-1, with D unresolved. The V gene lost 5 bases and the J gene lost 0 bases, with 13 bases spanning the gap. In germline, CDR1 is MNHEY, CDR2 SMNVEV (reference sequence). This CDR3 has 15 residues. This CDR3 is CASSPRGALNTEAFF. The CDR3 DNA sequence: TGTGCCAGCAGTCCCCGCGGAGCATTGAACACTGAAGCTTTCTTT.

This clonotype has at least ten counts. CDR3: CASSFWARNNEQFF. The CDR3 DNA is TGTGCCAGCAGTTTTTGGGCTAGAAACAATGAGCAGTTCTTC. The V and J genes are TRBV27 and TRBJ2-1; D gene uncertain. The ends were cut back, 3 bases at V and 5 bases at J, with 11 bases in the middle. CDR3 length equals 14 residues. CDR1 and CDR2 (germline): MNHEY, SMNVEV (reference sequence).

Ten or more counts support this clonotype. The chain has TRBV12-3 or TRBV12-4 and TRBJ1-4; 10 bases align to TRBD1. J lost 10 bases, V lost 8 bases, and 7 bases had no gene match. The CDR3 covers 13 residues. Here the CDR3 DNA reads TGTGCCAGCCGACAGGGGGCCGCGGGAAAACTGTTTTTT. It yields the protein CASRQGAAGKLFF.